Listed below are T cell receptor beta chains from one sample, sequenced in a study of shared clonotypes between healthy human individuals. The protocol was immunoSEQ multiplex PCR, while the TCRdb copy is restricted to in-frame clones and leaves out a portion. Of some 2,500,000 clones in the sample, 85% to 95% were seen once. The sample comprised naive CD4+ T cells from PBMCs. The receptors were sampled from a man aged 18 to 30 in good health. Some clones in this sample may be carry-over from other donors' samples. Both conserved end residues are part of each CDR3. A D gene is named only where the DNA matches it firmly. Some rows mark clone size as missing; the rest say once, few, many or name a class of expanded clone.

NA,TRBJ2-1,NA,TRBV5-4,TGTGCCAGCAGCTCCCCGGCCGGGGGCGGGATATACAATGAGCAGTTCTTC,CASSSPAGGGIYNEQFF
NA,TRBJ1-5,NA,TRBV28,TGTGCCAGCAGTTTTGAGGGTAGGGGCAATCAGCCCCAGCATTTT,CASSFEGRGNQPQHF
NA,TRBJ2-7,NA,TRBV5-1,TGCGCCAGTAGTAAACCTGGAGGGAATGACTACGAGCAGTACTTC,CASSKPGGNDYEQYF
TRBD2,TRBJ2-1,NA,TRBV11-2,TGTGCCAGCAGCAAACTAGCGGGAGGGCCCCTGGGCTACAATGAGCAGTTCTTC,CASSKLAGGPLGYNEQFF
TRBD2,TRBJ2-7,NA,TRBV28,TGTGCCAGCAGTTTCCTAGCGGGAGGGGACTACGAGCAGTACTTC,CASSFLAGGDYEQYF
TRBD1,TRBJ2-2,NA,TRBV9,TGTGCCAGCAGCATCCGACAGGGGGCAGACACCGGGGAGCTGTTTTTT,CASSIRQGADTGELFF
NA,TRBJ1-1,once,TRBV29-1,TGCAGCGTGGCCCAGGTGCGCACTGAAGCTTTCTTT,CSVAQVRTEAFF
NA,TRBJ2-7,once,TRBV6-5,TGTGCCAGCATTAACACCGGGACACCCTACGAGCAGTACTTC,CASINTGTPYEQYF
TRBD2,TRBJ2-2,NA,TRBV4-3,TGCGCCAGCAGCCAAGAAGCGGGATACACCGGGGAGCTGTTTTTT,CASSQEAGYTGELFF
NA,TRBJ1-5,NA,TRBV5-1,TGCGCCAGCAGCGTTGACGGGAAAAATCAGCCCCAGCATTTT,CASSVDGKNQPQHF
NA,TRBJ2-7,NA,TRBV9,TGTGCCAGCAGCGTAGAGGACTGGGGAGAAAACGAGCAGTACTTC,CASSVEDWGENEQYF
NA,TRBJ1-1,NA,TRBV7-2,TGTGCCAGCAGCTTTACCCGGGGAGCGAACACTGAAGCTTTCTTT,CASSFTRGANTEAFF
NA,TRBJ2-5,NA,TRBV28,TGTGCCAGCACCCCTGGCGCGGGGGAGACCCAGTACTTC,CASTPGAGETQYF
NA,TRBJ2-3,NA,TRBV14,TGTGCCAGCCGGGGGAGCGCAGATACGCAGTATTTT,CASRGSADTQYF
NA,TRBJ2-5,NA,TRBV19,TGTGCCAGTAGTATGGGCAGGCCGGAGACCCAGTACTTC,CASSMGRPETQYF
NA,TRBJ2-7,NA,TRBV6-1,TGTGCCAGCAGTCCTACAGTTAACTACGAGCAGTACTTC,CASSPTVNYEQYF
NA,TRBJ1-1,NA,TRBV7-9,TGTGCCAGCAGCCTGACAACGAACACTGAAGCTTTCTTT,CASSLTTNTEAFF
TRBD2,TRBJ2-1,NA,TRBV10-3,TGTGCCATCAGTCCAGGGACTAGCGGGAGGGGGAATGAGCAGTTCTTC,CAISPGTSGRGNEQFF
TRBD1,TRBJ1-1,NA,TRBV11-2,TGTGCCAGCAGACGTGACAGGGTAGTCACTGAAGCTTTCTTT,CASRRDRVVTEAFF
NA,TRBJ1-3,few,TRBV5-1,TGCGCCAGCAGCTTGGATTGGGGAAAAGACACCATATATTTT,CASSLDWGKDTIYF
NA,TRBJ2-2,NA,TRBV4-2,TGTGCCAGCAGCCTCCGGACGGGAGACGGGGAGCTGTTTTTT,CASSLRTGDGELFF
NA,TRBJ1-2,NA,TRBV11-2,TGTGCCAGCAGCTCAAGGACGCACGCTAACTATGGCTACACCTTC,CASSSRTHANYGYTF
NA,TRBJ2-1,NA,TRBV6-5,TGTGCCAGCAGAACCGGGCTAGCCGCGCTCGCGCAGTTCTTC,CASRTGLAALAQFF
NA,TRBJ1-2,NA,TRBV6-5,TGTGCCAGCAGTACCCGGACAGAAGACTATGGCTACACCTTC,CASSTRTEDYGYTF
NA,TRBJ2-5,many,TRBV20-1,TGCAGTGCTAGAGAAGAGACCCAGTACTTC,CSAREETQYF
TRBD2,TRBJ2-3,NA,TRBV5-1,TGCGCCAGCAGCTCCGGCCCGGCTAGCGGGAGGGCTGCAGATACGCAGTATTTT,CASSSGPASGRAADTQYF
TRBD2,TRBJ2-5,NA,TRBV2,TGTGCCAGCACCCAGACTAGCGGGACGGAGACCCAGTACTTC,CASTQTSGTETQYF
NA,TRBJ2-3,NA,TRBV6-1,TGTGCCAGCAGTGACCGACAGCGTATAAGCACAGATACGCAGTATTTT,CASSDRQRISTDTQYF
NA,TRBJ1-5,NA,TRBV6-6,TGTGCCAGCAGTTACTCAAGCAGGGGCGAACAGCCCCAGCATTTT,CASSYSSRGEQPQHF
TRBD2,TRBJ2-1,NA,TRBV6-1,TGTGCCAGCAGTGACGGACTAGCGGGAGCCAATGAGCAGTTCTTC,CASSDGLAGANEQFF
TRBD1,TRBJ1-1,NA,TRBV13,TGTGCCAGCAGCTTAGGCAGCCAGGGGGCGGAAGCTTTCTTT,CASSLGSQGAEAFF
NA,TRBJ1-2,NA,TRBV7-9,TGTGCCAGCAGCCCTCGGACAGACGGAAACTATGGCTACACCTTC,CASSPRTDGNYGYTF
NA,TRBJ2-1,NA,TRBV25-1,TGTGCCAGCAGTGAATATAAGTGGTTCAATGAGCAGTTCTTC,CASSEYKWFNEQFF
NA,TRBJ2-5,NA,TRBV30,TGTGCCTGGAGTGACGGAGGGGGCTGGGGTTTGGGAGAGACCCAGTACTTC,CAWSDGGGWGLGETQYF
NA,TRBJ2-7,NA,TRBV20-1,TGCAGTGCCAAGCCTGACTACGAGCAGTACTTC,CSAKPDYEQYF
NA,TRBJ1-1,NA,TRBV18,TGTGCCAGCTCACCAAGGAACTCCCCTGGGAACACTGAAGCTTTCTTT,CASSPRNSPGNTEAFF
NA,TRBJ2-6,once,TRBV5-6,TGTGCCAGCAGCAGTGCTGGGGCCAACGTCCTGACTTTC,CASSSAGANVLTF
TRBD1,TRBJ2-5,once,TRBV2,TGTGCCAGCAGTGATAGCGAGGGGGCAGGAGAGACCCAGTACTTC,CASSDSEGAGETQYF
NA,TRBJ2-5,NA,TRBV7-2,TGTGCCAGCAGCTTCTCCATACGGGCCCAAGAGACCCAGTACTTC,CASSFSIRAQETQYF
NA,TRBJ2-2,once,TRBV5-1,TGCGCCAGCAGCTTGGCAGCAGATCGGAGTACCGGGGAGCTGTTTTTT,CASSLAADRSTGELFF
TRBD1,TRBJ2-2,NA,TRBV6-5,TGTGCCAGCAGTTACGCTGGGACAGGGGTGGCGGGGGAGCTGTTTTTT,CASSYAGTGVAGELFF
NA,TRBJ2-1,NA,TRBV28,TGTGCCAGCGGAGGGGGATCCCGTTTTAATGAGCAGTTCTTC,CASGGGSRFNEQFF
NA,TRBJ2-2,NA,TRBV27,TGTGCCAGCAGTCCATCCTTTAACACCGGGGAGCTGTTTTTT,CASSPSFNTGELFF
NA,TRBJ2-3,NA,TRBV5-1,TGCGCCAGCAGCTTCCAGTCGGTGACAGATACGCAGTATTTT,CASSFQSVTDTQYF
NA,TRBJ1-1,NA,TRBV7-9,TGTGCCAGCAGCTCCGACACCTTGAACACTGAAGCTTTCTTT,CASSSDTLNTEAFF